This TCR beta chain came from a study of post-analysis software for immune sequencing data. Findings and limits, study-wide: Compared with controls, patients had more of roughly 5 TRBV segments, including TRBV5-6, TRBV5-1 and TRBV20-1.

Turning to this clonotype: Its target is not known.

TCR beta libraries were prepared from cDNA with unique molecular identifiers. Some 500,000 cDNA molecules were recovered from an input of about 1 to 10 million T cells. TCRdb passed the PCR reads through MiXCR, listing each CDR3 protein once. The sample consists of approximately 350,000 distinct CDR3 sequences, less than 35% of them appearing once. This CDR3 region has 15 residues. With 2 bases removed from V and 1 base from J, the gap between germline ends came to 10 bases. From germline, CDR1 is SGHRS and CDR2 YFSETQ. Sequencing input: blood. This TCR was recovered from a girl aged 10 to 17 with multiple sclerosis. V and J are TRBV5-1 and TRBJ2-1; D gene unclear. DNA for the CDR3: TGCGCCAGCAGCTTCAACTGGGAATCCTACAATGAGCAGTTCTTC. It encodes CASSFNWESYNEQFF. Together with reference TRBV5-1 and TRBJ2-1, the CDR3 gives the full variable domain: KAGVTQTPRYLIKTRGQQVTLSCSPISGHRSVSWYQQTPGQGLQFLFEYFSETQRNKGNFPGRFSGRQFSNSRSEMNVSTLELGDSALYLCASSFNWESYNEQFFGPGTRLTVL.